This note documents a single T cell receptor (beta chain) sequence. The data were taken from a study of cytomegalovirus exposure and HLA in healthy donors. The wider study: The 500 to 750 first-cohort repertoires and the 95 to 150 validation repertoires shared the same platform, a later analysis reported.

Assay used: immunoSEQ multiplex PCR; TCRdb lists only in-frame clones, some missing. The sample holds 250,000 to 300,000 clones, nearly 90% seen once. The CDR3 is 15 residues long. CDR1 SGHNT and CDR2 YYREEE come from the germline V gene (reference sequence). Losses at the gene ends were 2 bases for V and 2 bases for J; bases not matched to a gene: 3. V gene TRBV5-4 combines with J gene TRBJ2-7; 11 bases line up with TRBD2. The origin of this receptor is a woman aged 18-29 years in good health and CMV-seronegative. Sample: PBMCs. Here the CDR3 DNA reads TGTGCCAGCAGCTTCCATAGCGGGGGGGCCTACGAGCAGTACGTC. The encoded protein is CASSFHSGGAYEQYV.